This T cell receptor beta chain is from a study of CD8 T cells in Susac syndrome. CDR3 length: 12 amino acids. Germline loops: CDR1 SQVTM, CDR2 ANQGSEA. V was clipped by 7 bases and J by 4 bases; unmatched bases: 5. The multiple sclerosis controls were treatment-naive patients with relapsing-remitting disease that was stable or active. Purification of the CD8+ and CD4+ T cells relied on negative isolation, and TEMRA cells underwent FACS enrichment. With random hexamers, reverse transcription was performed on roughly 0.5 to 1 ug of RNA. TCRdb re-derived calls from the immunoSEQ multiplex PCR reads in MiXCR, one entry per CDR3 protein. The table shows 150,000 to 200,000 distinct CDR3 sequences, with approximately 93% occurring only once.

This clonotype was obtained from a human donor with multiple sclerosis. The sample taken for sequencing was CD4+ T cells from PBMCs. The chain carries TRBV29-1 and TRBJ1-2; 8 nucleotides line up with TRBD1. DNA for the CDR3: TGCAGCGATGGAGGACAGGGCTATGGCTACACCTTC. It translates to CSDGGQGYGYTF. The whole variable domain, filled in from reference TRBV29-1 and TRBJ1-2, reads SAVISQKPSRDICQRGTSLTIQCQVDSQVTMMFWYRQQPGQSLTLIATANQGSEATYESGFVIDKFPISRPNLTFSTLTVSNMSPEDSSIYLCSDGGQGYGYTFGSGTRLTVV.